The entry below describes one T cell receptor (beta chain). This record belongs to a study of shared clonotypes between healthy human individuals. V lost 0 bases, J lost 10 bases, and 7 bases lay in between. The CDR3 totals 12 residues. CDR1 and CDR2 from the germline V gene are SGDLS and YYNGEE. Measured with immunoSEQ multiplex PCR; TCRdb has only the in-frame clones, and not every one. The sample includes 600,000 to 750,000 clones, 90% of them seen just once. V usage is TRBV9 and J usage is TRBJ2-2, with D possibly matching TRBD2 (6 bases). The TCR comes from a young man in good health. Some clones in this sample may be carry-over from other donors' samples. The sample comprised memory CD8+ T cells from PBMCs. Subset noted: CD45RO+ cells pooled with CCR7-negative TemRA cells. CDR3 bases: TGTGCCAGCAGCGTAGCGCGGGAGGAGCTGTTTTTT. Protein: CASSVAREELFF.